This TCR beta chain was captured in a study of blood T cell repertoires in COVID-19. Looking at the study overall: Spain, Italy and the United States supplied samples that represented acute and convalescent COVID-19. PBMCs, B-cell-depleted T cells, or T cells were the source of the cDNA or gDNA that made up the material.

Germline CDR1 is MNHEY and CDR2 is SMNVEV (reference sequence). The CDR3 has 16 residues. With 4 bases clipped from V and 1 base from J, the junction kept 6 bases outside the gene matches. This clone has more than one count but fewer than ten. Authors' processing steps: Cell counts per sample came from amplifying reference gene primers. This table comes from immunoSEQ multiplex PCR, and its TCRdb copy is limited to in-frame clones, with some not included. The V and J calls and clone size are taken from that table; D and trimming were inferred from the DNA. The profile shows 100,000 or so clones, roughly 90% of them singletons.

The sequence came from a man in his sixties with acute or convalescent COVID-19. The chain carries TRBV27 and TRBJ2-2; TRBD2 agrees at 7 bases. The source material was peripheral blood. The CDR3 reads CASSSLAGLNTGELFF. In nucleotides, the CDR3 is TGTGCCAGCAGTTCTTTAGCGGGCTTGAACACCGGGGAGCTGTTTTTT.